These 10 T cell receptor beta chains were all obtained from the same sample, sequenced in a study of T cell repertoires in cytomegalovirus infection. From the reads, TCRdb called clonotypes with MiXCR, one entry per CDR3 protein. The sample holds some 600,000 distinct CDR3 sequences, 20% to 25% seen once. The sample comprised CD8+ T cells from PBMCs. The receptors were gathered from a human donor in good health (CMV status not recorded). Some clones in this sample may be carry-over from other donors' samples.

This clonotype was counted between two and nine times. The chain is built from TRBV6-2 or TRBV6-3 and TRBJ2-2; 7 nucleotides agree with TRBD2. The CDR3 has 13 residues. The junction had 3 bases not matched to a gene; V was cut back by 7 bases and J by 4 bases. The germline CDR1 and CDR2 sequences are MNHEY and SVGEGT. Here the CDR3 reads CASTAGVTGELFF. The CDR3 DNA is TGTGCCAGCACGGCGGGAGTCACCGGGGAGCTGTTTTTT.

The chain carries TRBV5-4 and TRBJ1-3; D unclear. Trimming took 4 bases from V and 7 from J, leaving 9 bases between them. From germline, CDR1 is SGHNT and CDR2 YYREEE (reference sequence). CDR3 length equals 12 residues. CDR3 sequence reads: CASSGNANTIYF. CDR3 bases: TGTGCCAGCAGCGGGAACGCGAACACCATATATTTT.

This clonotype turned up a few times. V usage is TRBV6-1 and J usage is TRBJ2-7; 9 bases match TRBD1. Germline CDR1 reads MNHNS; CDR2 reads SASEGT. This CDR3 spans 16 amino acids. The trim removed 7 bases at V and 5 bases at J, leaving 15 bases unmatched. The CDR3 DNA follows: TGTGCCAGCACCCTTCCCCCCGGGACAGGGTATAACGAGCAGTACGTC. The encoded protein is CASTLPPGTGYNEQYV.

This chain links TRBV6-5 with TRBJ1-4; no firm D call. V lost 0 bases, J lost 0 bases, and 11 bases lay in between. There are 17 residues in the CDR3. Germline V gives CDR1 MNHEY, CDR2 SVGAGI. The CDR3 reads CASSYSNSGATNEKLFF. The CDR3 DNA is TGTGCCAGCAGTTACTCGAATTCCGGGGCAACTAATGAAAAACTGTTTTTT.

The CDR3 loop reads CASSPRVFAGELFF. The CDR3 nucleotides are TGTGCCAGCAGCCCCAGGGTATTTGCCGGGGAGCTGTTTTTT. The chain is built from TRBV14 and TRBJ2-2, with D possibly being TRBD1 (5 bases). The CDR3 spans 14 residues. The V gene's germline CDR1 is SGHDN and CDR2 FVKESK. The V gene lost 4 bases and the J gene lost 6 bases, with 12 bases spanning the gap. The full variable domain, in which reference TRBV14 and TRBJ2-2 provide the parts outside the CDR3, is EAGVTQFPSHSVIEKGQTVTLRCDPISGHDNLYWYRRVMGKEIKFLLHFVKESKQDESGMPNNRFLAERTGGTYSTLKVQPAELEDSGVYFCASSPRVFAGELFFGEGSRLTVL.

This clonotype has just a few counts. CDR3 residues: CASSILAIARGNSPLHF. In DNA, the CDR3 is TGTGCCAGCAGCATACTCGCCATAGCCCGGGGTAATTCACCCCTCCACTTT. This chain uses TRBV6-2 or TRBV6-3 with TRBJ1-6; D uncertain. The CDR3 loop spans 17 amino acids. V lost 6 bases, J lost 6 bases, and 21 bases lay in between. CDR1 and CDR2 (germline): MNHEY, SVGEGT.

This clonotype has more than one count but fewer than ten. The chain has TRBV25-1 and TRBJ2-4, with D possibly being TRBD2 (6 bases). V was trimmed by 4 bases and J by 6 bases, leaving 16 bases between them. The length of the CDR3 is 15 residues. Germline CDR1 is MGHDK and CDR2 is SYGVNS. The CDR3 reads CASSGRASERNIQYF. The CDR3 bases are TGTGCCAGCAGTGGGAGGGCTAGCGAAAGAAACATTCAGTACTTC.

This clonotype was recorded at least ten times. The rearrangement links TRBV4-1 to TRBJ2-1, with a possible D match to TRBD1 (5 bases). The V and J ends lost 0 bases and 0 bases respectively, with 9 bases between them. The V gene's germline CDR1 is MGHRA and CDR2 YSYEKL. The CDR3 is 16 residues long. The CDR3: CASSQDQGNSYNEQFF. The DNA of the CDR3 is TGCGCCAGCAGCCAAGATCAGGGCAACTCCTACAATGAGCAGTTCTTC.

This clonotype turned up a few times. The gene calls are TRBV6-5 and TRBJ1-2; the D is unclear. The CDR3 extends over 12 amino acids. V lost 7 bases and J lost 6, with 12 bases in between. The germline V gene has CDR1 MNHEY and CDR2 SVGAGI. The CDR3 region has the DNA TGTGCCAGCATTGGTGGGTTGCATGGCTACACCTTC. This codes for CASIGGLHGYTF.

CDR3 sequence (DNA): TGTGCCAGAGGACAGGGGGCGCATCAGCCCCAGCATTTT. This translates into CARGQGAHQPQHF. The rearrangement uses TRBV5-6 and TRBJ1-5; TRBD1 matches at 11 bases. The CDR3 has 13 residues. With 8 bases clipped from V and 5 bases from J, the junction kept 3 bases outside the gene matches. Germline values: CDR1 SGHDT, CDR2 YYEEEE. Full variable domain (missing parts from reference TRBV5-6 and TRBJ1-5): DAGVTQSPTHLIKTRGQQVTLRCSPKSGHDTVSWYQQALGQGPQFIFQYYEEEERQRGNFPDRFSGHQFPNYSSELNVNALLLGDSALYLCARGQGAHQPQHFGDGTRLSIL.